The sequence of this T cell receptor (beta chain) was determined in a study of T cell repertoires in cytomegalovirus infection. Deletions cut 6 bases from V and 5 bases from J, with 17 bases between. There are 15 residues in the CDR3. Germline assignment: CDR1 MNHEY and CDR2 SVGEGT. TCRdb used MiXCR to reprocess the reads, holding one entry per CDR3 protein. The sample consists of under 850,000 distinct CDR3 sequences, about a third of them appearing once. This clonotype was seen more than once but under ten times. V usage is TRBV6-2 or TRBV6-3 and J usage is TRBJ2-1, with D perhaps TRBD1 or TRBD2 (5 bases each). The sequenced material came from PBMCs. The receptor was derived from a human donor in good health (CMV status not recorded). Some clones in this sample may be carry-over from other donors' samples. The CDR3 here is CASRPDPGRHNEQFF. The CDR3 bases are TGTGCCAGCAGACCCGATCCGGGACGGCACAATGAGCAGTTCTTC.